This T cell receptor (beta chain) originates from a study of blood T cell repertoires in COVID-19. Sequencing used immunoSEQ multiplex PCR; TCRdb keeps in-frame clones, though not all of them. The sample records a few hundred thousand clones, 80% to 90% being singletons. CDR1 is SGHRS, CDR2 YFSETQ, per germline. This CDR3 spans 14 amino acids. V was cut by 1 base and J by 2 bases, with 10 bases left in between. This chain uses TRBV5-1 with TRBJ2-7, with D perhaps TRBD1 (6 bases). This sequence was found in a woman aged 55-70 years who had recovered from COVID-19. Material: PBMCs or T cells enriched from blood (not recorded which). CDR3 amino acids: CASSLQGTTYEQYF. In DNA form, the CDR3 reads TGCGCCAGCAGCTTGCAGGGGACGACCTACGAGCAGTACTTC.